Listed below are T cell receptor beta chains from one sample, sequenced in a study of blood T cell repertoires in COVID-19. The table came from immunoSEQ multiplex PCR; TCRdb's copy has only in-frame clones and leaves some out. The table lists about 200,000 clones, around 90% of them singletons. Material for sequencing was PBMCs or T cells enriched from blood (not recorded which). The receptors derive from a woman aged 30 to 39 who had recovered from COVID-19. Both conserved end residues are part of each CDR3. Each record gives: J gene, clone size, V gene, D gene, CDR3 DNA, CDR3 protein. A D gene is named only where the DNA matches it firmly. Size tells how often a clone was seen (once, few, many) or the class of an expanded clone, and some rows leave it out.

TRBJ1-3 NA TRBV11-3 TRBD1 TGTGCCAGCAGCTTAGTACCCCCAGGGACAGGGGTTGGAAACACCATATATTTT CASSLVPPGTGVGNTIYF
TRBJ1-4 NA TRBV11-2 NA TGTGCCAGCAGCTTAGGACAGCCTAATGAAAAACTGTTTTTT CASSLGQPNEKLFF
TRBJ2-7 NA TRBV15 TRBD2 TGTGCCACCTCGCGCAGCGGGGGAGCCTACGAGCAGTACTTC CATSRSGGAYEQYF
TRBJ1-2 NA TRBV6-5 NA TGTGCCAGCAGTTATTCGACAGTCAACTATGGCTACACCTTC CASSYSTVNYGYTF
TRBJ2-1 NA TRBV6-2/TRBV6-3 TRBD1 TGTGCCAGCAGTTATTATAACAGGGGGCGTCACCGCAATGAGCAGTTCTTC CASSYYNRGRHRNEQFF
TRBJ1-1 NA TRBV7-6 NA TGTGCCAGCAGCTCGGGAGGAAGGGCTGAAGCTTTCTTT CASSSGGRAEAFF
TRBJ2-7 NA TRBV10-3 NA TGTGCCATCAGTGAAATAACAGGGGACTCTGATGAGCAGTACTTC CAISEITGDSDEQYF
TRBJ1-4 NA TRBV27 TRBD1 TGTGTGGGGGGGACAGGGGGCTTAGAAAAACTGTTTTTT CVGGTGGLEKLFF
TRBJ2-5 NA TRBV9 TRBD1 TGTGCCAGCAGCGTAACAGAGGGACAGGGTCGAGAGACCCAGTACTTC CASSVTEGQGRETQYF
TRBJ2-7 NA TRBV6-5 NA TGTGCCATCCGAGGGTCCGCCTCCTACGAGCAGTACTTC CAIRGSASYEQYF
TRBJ2-5 NA TRBV5-6 TRBD1 TGTGCCAGCAGCTTAGGGACAGGGACGGAGACCCAGTACTTC CASSLGTGTETQYF
TRBJ1-1 few TRBV2 TRBD1 TGTGCCAGCAGCCCCGGGACAGAGAACACTGAAGCTTTCTTT CASSPGTENTEAFF
TRBJ1-1 NA TRBV29-1 NA TGCAGCGTTGAAGAACCACTAGGGGGCACTGAAGCTTTCTTT CSVEEPLGGTEAFF
TRBJ2-1 once TRBV30 TRBD2 TGTGCCTGGGCTTTTAGCGGGATCCGGGATGAGCAGTTCTTC CAWAFSGIRDEQFF
TRBJ2-5 NA TRBV19 TRBD2 TGTGCCAGTATGAATCTAGCGGGAGGGGAGACCCAGTACTTC CASMNLAGGETQYF
TRBJ1-3 NA TRBV9 NA TGTGCCAGCAGCGTAGATGCACGGGGAAACACCATATATTTT CASSVDARGNTIYF
TRBJ1-1 NA TRBV19 NA TGTGCCAGTAGTCCTGACGACAGTGATAACACTGAAGCTTTCTTT CASSPDDSDNTEAFF
TRBJ2-3 NA TRBV21-1 NA TGTGCCAGCAGCAAAGCCGTAGCGGGAGGCATGGCAGATACGCAGTATTTT CASSKAVAGGMADTQYF
TRBJ2-2 NA TRBV9 NA TGTGCCAGCAGCTCTGGCGGCCCCGGGGAGCTGTTTTTT CASSSGGPGELFF
TRBJ2-5 NA TRBV6-5 TRBD2 TGTGCCAGCGGGACTAGCGGGAGGGAAGAGACCCAGTACTTC CASGTSGREETQYF
TRBJ2-1 NA TRBV9 NA TGTGCCAGCAGCGTAGAGTCCGTGGCCCCAAATGAGCAGTTCTTC CASSVESVAPNEQFF
TRBJ2-2 NA TRBV27 NA TGTGCCAGCACCAACTGGAACACCGGGGAGCTGTTTTTT CASTNWNTGELFF
TRBJ2-2 NA TRBV9 NA TGTGCCAGCAGCGTAGGGGCAGGGCAAGGACCCGGGGAGCTGTTTTTT CASSVGAGQGPGELFF
TRBJ2-1 NA TRBV6-1 TRBD2 TGTGCCAGCAGTGAAACTAGCGGGGGGCCGAGCTCCTACAATGAGCAGTTCTTC CASSETSGGPSSYNEQFF